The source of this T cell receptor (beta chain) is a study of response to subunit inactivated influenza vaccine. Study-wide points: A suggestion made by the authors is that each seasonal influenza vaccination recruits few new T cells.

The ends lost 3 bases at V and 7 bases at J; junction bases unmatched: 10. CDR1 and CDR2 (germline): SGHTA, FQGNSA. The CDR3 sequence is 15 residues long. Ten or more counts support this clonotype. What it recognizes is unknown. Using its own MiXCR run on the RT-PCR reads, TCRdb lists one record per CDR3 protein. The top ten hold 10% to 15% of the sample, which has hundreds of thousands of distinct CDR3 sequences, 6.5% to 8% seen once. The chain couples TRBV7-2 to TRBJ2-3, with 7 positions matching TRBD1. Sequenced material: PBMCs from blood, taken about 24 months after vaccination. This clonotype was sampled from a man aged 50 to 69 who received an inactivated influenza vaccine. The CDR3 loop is CASSFGSTGSNTQYF. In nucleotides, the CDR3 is TGTGCCAGCAGCTTCGGTTCGACAGGGTCAAATACGCAGTATTTT.